Below, 17 T cell receptor beta chains from the same sample are listed, as sequenced in a study of shared clonotypes between healthy human individuals. Profiled with immunoSEQ multiplex PCR; TCRdb holds only in-frame clones, not every one. The sample includes around 690,000 clones, about nine tenths of them seen just once. The specimen sequenced was memory CD8+ T cells from PBMCs. Subset indicated: CD45RO+ cells pooled with CCR7-negative TemRA cells. Receptor source: a man younger than 35 in good health. Some clones in this sample may be carry-over from other donors' samples.

The chain has TRBV7-9 and TRBJ2-7, with 10 bases identical to TRBD2. Germline V lookup: CDR1 SEHNR, CDR2 FQNEAQ (reference sequence). The J segment lost 1 base and the V segment lost 4 bases, leaving 1 base of the junction unmatched. The CDR3 sequence is 14 residues long. The CDR3 is CASSWTSGSYEQYF. The DNA of the CDR3 is TGTGCCAGCAGCTGGACTAGCGGTTCCTACGAGCAGTACTTC.

The chain combines TRBV7-6 with TRBJ1-5, with D uncertain. Trimming left V 3 bases short and J 4 bases short, with 7 bases between. CDR3 length equals 13 residues. CDR1 is SGHVS, CDR2 FNYEAQ, per germline. The CDR3 region has the DNA TGTGCCAGCAGCTTGGGCCGTAATCAGCCCCAGCATTTT. Translation: CASSLGRNQPQHF. Filled out from reference TRBV7-6 and TRBJ1-5, the complete variable domain reads GAGVSQSPRYKVTKRGQDVALRCDPISGHVSLYWYRQALGQGPEFLTYFNYEAQQDKSGLPNDRFSAERPEGSISTLTIQRTEQRDSAMYRCASSLGRNQPQHFGDGTRLSIL.

The chain links TRBV20-1 to TRBJ2-7, with D uncertain. Germline V gene data show CDR1 as DFQATT and CDR2 as SNEGSKA (reference sequence). V was trimmed by 5 bases and J by 3 bases, leaving 5 bases between them. The CDR3 is 10 residues long. CDR3 sequence: CSASFYEQYF. CDR3 coding DNA: TGCAGTGCTTCGTTCTACGAGCAGTACTTC.

This chain uses TRBV19 with TRBJ2-3; 9 positions match TRBD2. Germline CDR1 reads LNHDA; CDR2 reads SQIVND (reference sequence). The V and J ends lost 5 bases and 5 bases, in that order; junction bases with no gene match: 8. There are 15 residues in the CDR3. The CDR3 DNA sequence: TGTGCCAGTAGTGATAGCGGGAGCCGAGGAGATACGCAGTATTTT. Translating gives CASSDSGSRGDTQYF.

The CDR3 coding sequence is TGTGCCAGCTCACTACTAGACAGAAACACTGAAGCTTTCTTT. This sequence encodes CASSLLDRNTEAFF. The chain recombines TRBV18 with TRBJ1-1; D perhaps matches TRBD1 (5 bases). Trimming shortened V by 4 bases and J by 2 bases, and 11 bases separated the two germline ends. Germline CDR1 reads KGHSH; CDR2 reads LQKENI. CDR3 length equals 14 residues.

This sequence joins TRBV4-2 and TRBJ2-7, with 12 bases identical to TRBD2. The germline gives CDR1 LGHNA, CDR2 YNFKEQ. The CDR3 is 15 residues long. V was clipped by 3 bases and J by 5 bases; unmatched bases: 5. Written as DNA, the CDR3 is TGTGCCAGCAGCCAGCTAGCGGGAGGGCATAACGAGCAGTACTTC. It yields the protein CASSQLAGGHNEQYF.

The chain joins TRBV4-3 to TRBJ2-2, with TRBD2 as a possible D gene (6 bases). V gave up 0 bases and J gave up 5 bases, with 10 bases separating them. Germline assignment: CDR1 LGHNA and CDR2 YSLEER. The CDR3 totals 15 residues. The CDR3 protein is CASSQDGRGTGELFF. The DNA for the CDR3 is TGCGCCAGCAGCCAAGATGGGCGGGGTACCGGGGAGCTGTTTTTT.

This clone was found once. CDR3 nucleotide sequence: TGTGCCAGCAGCTTGGACAGGGTTGGCTCCTACGAGCAGTACTTC. It encodes CASSLDRVGSYEQYF. This chain links TRBV5-6 with TRBJ2-7, with TRBD1 as a possible D gene (6 bases). Germline V gives CDR1 SGHDT, CDR2 YYEEEE. CDR3 length: 15 amino acids. V gave up 0 bases and J gave up 0 bases, with 10 bases separating them.

The rearrangement joins TRBV15 to TRBJ2-7; 7 bases map to TRBD1. CDR1 is LNHNV and CDR2 is YYDKDF in the germline V gene (reference sequence). The J segment lost 0 bases and the V segment lost 2 bases, leaving 4 bases of the junction unmatched. The CDR3 totals 15 residues. The CDR3 spells CATSRRTGPSYEQYF. The CDR3 DNA reads as TGTGCCACCAGCAGAAGGACAGGCCCCTCCTACGAGCAGTACTTC.

This clone was observed a few times. The chain is built from TRBV4-1 and TRBJ1-1; no firm D call. In germline, CDR1 is MGHRA, CDR2 YSYEKL. The CDR3 extends over 14 amino acids. Trimming left V 2 bases short and J 1 base short, with 8 bases between. The CDR3 sequence: CASSQIQRNTEAFF. The CDR3 DNA sequence: TGCGCCAGCAGCCAAATCCAGAGGAACACTGAAGCTTTCTTT.

As for this clone: In the same sample, other DNA sequences code for this CDR3. This rearrangement joins TRBV28 to TRBJ1-1, with 7 bases aligning to TRBD1. Trimming removed 8 bases from V and 4 bases from J; junction bases left unmatched: 7. Germline values: CDR1 MDHEN, CDR2 SYDVKM. The CDR3 is 13 residues long. DNA for the CDR3: TGTGCCAGCCGACTGGCAGGGGGCACTGAAGCTTTCTTT. Amino acids: CASRLAGGTEAFF.

The V call is TRBV5-5, the J call TRBJ2-7; possibly TRBD2 for D (6 bases). The CDR3 is made up of 15 amino acids. Germline V CDR1 and CDR2: SGHKS, YYEKEE (reference sequence). The V end was cut by 5 bases, the J end by 1 base, with 16 bases between. The CDR3 spells CASRAGRGASYEQYF. CDR3 DNA sequence: TGTGCCAGCAGGGCAGGCCGCGGGGCATCCTACGAGCAGTACTTC.

The CDR3 region has the DNA TGCAGTGCGTGTGTCGACAATGAGCAGTTCTTC. Translation: CSACVDNEQFF. The V gene is TRBV20-1, the J gene TRBJ2-1; D is ambiguous. CDR1 and CDR2 from the germline V gene are DFQATT and SNEGSKA (reference sequence). Trimming removed 6 bases from V and 5 bases from J, with 8 bases in between. The CDR3 is 11 residues long.

The rearrangement joins TRBV6-6 to TRBJ2-7, with D possibly matching TRBD1 (7 bases). The V end was cut by 8 bases, the J end by 4 bases, with 15 bases between. The CDR3 contains 13 residues. Per germline, CDR1 MNHNY and CDR2 SVGAGI (reference sequence). The CDR3, as DNA: TGTGCCAGCGCCGGAGGGGGCTGGTACGAGCAGTACTTC. This encodes CASAGGGWYEQYF.

The V gene is TRBV6-4, the J gene TRBJ1-4; tentative D call: TRBD1 (6 bases). V was cut by 2 bases and J by 0 bases, with 13 bases left in between. From germline, CDR1 is MRHNA and CDR2 SNTAGT. The CDR3 has 17 amino acids. The CDR3 DNA reads as TGTGCCAGCAGTGACACCCGGGGGGGCGCAACTAATGAAAAACTGTTTTTT. It specifies CASSDTRGGATNEKLFF.

The rearrangement uses TRBV13 and TRBJ2-7; 12 bases fit TRBD2. The junction had 7 bases not matched to a gene; V was cut back by 4 bases and J by 0 bases. The length of the CDR3 is 17 residues. The germline V gene has CDR1 PRHDT and CDR2 FYEKMQ (reference sequence). CDR3 amino acids: CASSCSSSGRDSYEQYF. The DNA of the CDR3 is TGTGCCAGCAGCTGCTCTTCTAGCGGGAGGGACTCCTACGAGCAGTACTTC.

V usage is TRBV11-3 and J usage is TRBJ2-3, with 8 bases lining up with TRBD2. The CDR3 consists of 17 residues. V lost 0 bases and J lost 1; bases outside the gene matches: 6. Germline V gene data show CDR1 as SGHNT and CDR2 as YENEEA. CDR3 bases: TGTGCCAGCAGCTTAGATTCGGAAGCGGGGGGCACAGATACGCAGTATTTT. It translates to CASSLDSEAGGTDTQYF.